This passage covers 24 T cell receptor beta chains from one sample sequenced in a study of chemoradiotherapy in HPV16-positive cancers. Profiled with immunoSEQ multiplex PCR; TCRdb holds only in-frame clones, not every one. The repertoire holds about 24,000 clones, with roughly 84% as singletons. Source: blood, taken from a patient who underwent chemoradiotherapy. The source of these receptors is a human donor with HPV-associated anogenital cancer.

CDR3 DNA sequence: TGTGCCAGCAGCTTTACCGGGACTAGCGGCAATGAGCAGTTCTTC. Translation gives CASSFTGTSGNEQFF. The chain has TRBV14 and TRBJ2-1; the match to TRBD2 covers 11 bases. The V segment lost 5 bases and the J segment 6 bases; nucleotides outside the gene matches: 6. The germline CDR1 and CDR2 sequences are SGHDN and FVKESK. This CDR3 region has 15 residues.

This sequence joins TRBV29-1 and TRBJ2-1, with 16 bases identical to TRBD2. The CDR3 runs 15 residues. Trimming removed 3 bases from V and 10 bases from J; junction bases left unmatched: 6. CDR1 and CDR2 from the germline V gene are SQVTM and ANQGSEA. As DNA, the CDR3 is TGCAGCGTTGACGCCCGGGGACTAGCGGGAGGGGAGCAGTTCTTC. This codes for CSVDARGLAGGEQFF.

The genes are TRBV21-1 and TRBJ2-2. TRBV21-1 is assigned pseudogene status. This CDR3 spans 14 amino acids. In nucleotides, the CDR3 is TGTGCCAGCAGCAAGGACCCTGGGGGCGGGGAGCTGTTTTTT. This encodes CASSKDPGGGELFF.

The rearrangement joins TRBV25-1 to TRBJ2-2; TRBD1 might be the D (5 bases). Germline loops: CDR1 MGHDK, CDR2 SYGVNS. V dropped 3 bases and J dropped 5 bases, with 13 bases sitting between them. CDR3 length equals 15 residues. CDR3 nucleotide sequence: TGTGCCAGCAGTGAGGACATACTGGGGACCGGGGAGCTGTTTTTT. As protein: CASSEDILGTGELFF.

The rearrangement uses TRBV11-1 and TRBJ1-1; 7 bases match TRBD1. Germline values: CDR1 SGHAT, CDR2 FQDESV (reference sequence). Losses at the gene ends were 4 bases for V and 0 bases for J; bases not matched to a gene: 2. The CDR3 runs 14 residues. The CDR3 region is CASSWGQLNTEAFF. CDR3 DNA sequence: TGTGCCAGCAGCTGGGGACAGTTGAACACTGAAGCTTTCTTT.

The CDR3 DNA follows: TGTGCCAGCAGCCCCGGGGGGGGCAGGGGGCTCAGAGAGACCCAGTACTTC. Amino acids: CASSPGGGRGLRETQYF. This chain joins TRBV14 and TRBJ2-5, with D possibly called TRBD1 or TRBD2 (8 bases each). Germline V gene lookup returns CDR1 SGHDN and CDR2 FVKESK. The CDR3 covers 17 residues. V gave up 4 bases and J gave up 4 bases, with 22 bases separating them.

The chain employs TRBV10-2 and TRBJ2-2; TRBD2 aligns across 9 bases. The CDR3 runs to 18 residues. Germline trimming cut 6 bases from V and 5 bases from J; bases unmatched to any gene: 16. CDR1 and CDR2 from the germline V gene are WSHSY and SAAADI. For the CDR3, the DNA is TGCGCCAGCAGCCTCCTAGCGGGGACGAACCCCAGGACCGGGGAGCTGTTTTTT. It codes for CASSLLAGTNPRTGELFF.

The chain joins TRBV25-1 to TRBJ2-2; perhaps TRBD2 as D (6 bases). This CDR3 spans 15 amino acids. Germline-derived CDR1 and CDR2 are MGHDK and SYGVNS. V was clipped by 2 bases and J by 0 bases, with 7 bases between them. In DNA, the CDR3 is TGTGCCAGCAGTGAACCGGGGGCGAACACCGGGGAGCTGTTTTTT. This translates into CASSEPGANTGELFF.

This clone was found once. The rearrangement links TRBV11-3 to TRBJ1-2; D is undetermined. The CDR3 spans 14 residues. V lost 5 bases to trimming and J lost 6 bases, with 16 bases between them. Germline values: CDR1 SGHNT, CDR2 YENEEA. The CDR3 bases are TGTGCCAGCAGCCGCCGGGAAGGTCGGGATGGCTACACCTTC. This translates into CASSRREGRDGYTF.

This chain joins TRBV5-4 and TRBJ2-3; no clear D gene. Trimming took off 0 bases at V and 1 base at J, with 15 bases between the two ends. Germline V gives CDR1 SGHNT, CDR2 YYREEE (reference sequence). The CDR3 covers 17 residues. The CDR3: CASSLEARHDRTDTQYF. CDR3 nucleotide sequence: TGTGCCAGCAGCTTGGAGGCCAGGCATGATCGCACAGATACGCAGTATTTT.

V usage is TRBV5-4 and J usage is TRBJ2-3, with D perhaps TRBD1 or TRBD2 (7 bases each). This CDR3 has 14 residues. Trimming stripped 6 bases from V and 4 bases from J, with 15 bases between. Germline V lookup: CDR1 SGHNT, CDR2 YYREEE (reference sequence). The CDR3 region is CASTSQGGADTQYF. The CDR3 coding sequence is TGTGCCAGCACCTCGCAGGGGGGGGCAGATACGCAGTATTTT.

This chain uses TRBV30 with TRBJ1-6, with 7 bases aligning to TRBD1. CDR1 and CDR2 from the germline V gene are GTSNPN and SVGIG (reference sequence). The CDR3 is 15 residues long. After removal of 2 bases from V and 8 bases from J, the junction contained 9 bases not matched to a gene. CDR3 DNA: TGTGCCTGGAGTAAAACAGACAGGGACGATTCACCCCTCCACTTT. The encoded protein is CAWSKTDRDDSPLHF.

This chain connects TRBV7-2 to TRBJ2-7, with a possible D match to TRBD2 (7 bases). Germline V gene sequence: CDR1 SGHTA, CDR2 FQGNSA. The CDR3 has 17 residues. V was cut by 2 bases and J by 3 bases, with 20 bases left in between. The CDR3 nucleotides read TGTGCCAGCAGCTTATATGGCGGGGGCCCCTCGCTCTACGAGCAGTACTTC. This gives the protein CASSLYGGGPSLYEQYF.

The gene calls are TRBV5-4 and TRBJ2-7, with 10 bases lining up with TRBD1. CDR1 SGHNT and CDR2 YYREEE come from the germline V gene (reference sequence). This CDR3 is 15 amino acids long. The V gene end was trimmed by 0 bases and the J gene end by 5 bases; junction bases not matched to a gene: 5. CDR3 protein: CASSLAPGQGNEQYF. CDR3 nucleotides: TGTGCCAGCAGCTTGGCACCGGGACAGGGGAACGAGCAGTACTTC.

The gene calls are TRBV5-6 and TRBJ1-1; TRBD1 matches 10 bases. CDR3 length: 15 amino acids. The V gene end was trimmed by 4 bases and the J gene end by 3 bases; junction bases not matched to a gene: 6. Germline V gene data show CDR1 as SGHDT and CDR2 as YYEEEE. The CDR3 DNA follows: TGTGCCAGCAGCAGGACAGGGGGAGGGGACACTGAAGCTTTCTTT. This translates into CASSRTGGGDTEAFF.

The chain carries TRBV30 and TRBJ1-1; a weak D match, TRBD1 (6 bases). This CDR3 has 15 amino acids. Germline V gene data show CDR1 as GTSNPN and CDR2 as SVGIG (reference sequence). V was cut by 1 base and J by 0 bases, with 12 bases left in between. This CDR3 is CAWSDRVLLNTEAFF. The CDR3 DNA reads TGTGCCTGGAGTGACAGGGTTTTATTGAACACTGAAGCTTTCTTT.

This clone was detected once. Its ends do not fully match the called genes, so a read error is possible. The chain employs TRBV5-6 and TRBJ2-7; the D is unclear. The length of the CDR3 is 11 residues. Germline V gives CDR1 SGHDT, CDR2 YYEEEE. The CDR3 DNA sequence: TGTGCCAGCAGCTTGGGGTCTCGGGCCACCTTC. This codes for CASSLGSRATF.

DNA for the CDR3: TGTGCCAGCAGCTTAACCGGCGGGTGGGGCATTGAGCAGTTCTTC. It specifies CASSLTGGWGIEQFF. The chain employs TRBV7-3 and TRBJ2-1; TRBD1 or TRBD2 may be the D gene (5 bases each). CDR3 length equals 15 residues. The V and J ends lost 0 bases and 9 bases respectively, with 15 bases between them. Germline CDR1 SGHTA, CDR2 FQGTGA.

This sequence joins TRBV2 and TRBJ2-5; unclear D gene. Germline assignment: CDR1 SNHLY and CDR2 FYNNEI. Trimming stripped 6 bases from V and 4 bases from J, with 9 bases between. The CDR3 totals 12 residues. This CDR3 is CASRLQAETQYF. The CDR3 nucleotides are TGTGCCAGCAGGTTGCAGGCAGAGACCCAGTACTTC.

The genes are TRBV5-4 and TRBJ2-7; tentatively, D is TRBD2 (6 bases). CDR3 length: 14 residues. Germline-derived CDR1 and CDR2 are SGHNT and YYREEE (reference sequence). V dropped 4 bases and J dropped 5 bases, with 16 bases sitting between them. CDR3 loop: CASSPGTPRDEQYF. The CDR3 DNA reads TGTGCCAGCAGCCCCGGGACTCCTCGGGACGAGCAGTACTTC.

This clone was seen a handful of times. V usage is TRBV19 and J usage is TRBJ1-5; D ambiguous. CDR1 and CDR2 (germline): LNHDA, SQIVND (reference sequence). V lost 4 bases and J lost 3, with 7 bases in between. This CDR3 comprises 13 residues. CDR3 sequence: CASSTQSNQPQHF. In DNA, the CDR3 is TGTGCCAGTAGTACACAGTCCAATCAGCCCCAGCATTTT.

The CDR3 loop is CASSRQVGEQYF. The CDR3, as DNA: TGTGCCAGCAGCCGACAGGTTGGCGAGCAGTACTTC. The gene calls are TRBV25-1 and TRBJ2-7, with D perhaps matching TRBD1 (6 bases). V lost 6 bases and J lost 6, with 12 bases in between. In germline, CDR1 is MGHDK, CDR2 SYGVNS. The CDR3 runs 12 residues.

This chain joins TRBV9 and TRBJ2-1; either TRBD1 or TRBD2 may fit D (5 bases each). Germline values: CDR1 SGDLS, CDR2 YYNGEE. V was clipped by 4 bases and J by 0 bases, with 11 bases between them. CDR3 size: 15 residues. The CDR3 DNA follows: TGTGCCAGCAGCTCTCAGGGAGTCTCCTACAATGAGCAGTTCTTC. It specifies CASSSQGVSYNEQFF.

This clone was observed a few times. The chain combines TRBV10-3 with TRBJ2-1; D might be TRBD1 or TRBD2, each matching 5 bases. V was clipped by 6 bases and J by 8 bases, with 14 bases between them. Germline CDR1 and CDR2: ENHRY and SYGVKD. CDR3 length: 13 amino acids. This CDR3 is CAISSLGDYEQFF. The CDR3 DNA sequence: TGTGCCATCAGCTCCCTGGGGGATTATGAGCAGTTCTTC.